The clone carrying this T cell receptor beta chain was counted once. What it binds is unknown. These data originate in a study of shared clonotypes between healthy human individuals. Study in general: The people who gave samples were a couple of women and a few men aged 18 to 49. Whole-study results and caveats: Among non-shared clonotypes, generation probabilities were lower than among those shared by all four donors.

Naive-designated CD8 cells lacked CD45RO, were positively enriched for CCR7, and omitted terminally differentiated effector memory CD45RA+ cells. CDR1 is SGHTS and CDR2 is YDEGEE in the germline V gene. V gave up 7 bases and J gave up 4 bases; unmatched junction bases: 20. The CDR3 loop spans 18 amino acids. Using about 190 ng DNA, some 30,000 T cell genomes, the sorted-subset replicate PCRs were run. Assay: immunoSEQ multiplex PCR; the TCRdb copy retains only in-frame clones and omits some. Among hundreds of thousands of clones listed, about 95% were seen once. Sequenced input: naive CD8+ T cells sorted from blood. This TCR derives from a woman in her twenties or thirties in good health. The chain couples TRBV5-8 to TRBJ2-3; 8 bases match TRBD2. CDR3 amino acids: CASLERLEAGVLADTQYF. CDR3 bases: TGTGCCAGCCTGGAGAGGCTCGAAGCGGGAGTTTTGGCAGATACGCAGTATTTT. Full variable domain (remainder filled in from reference TRBV5-8 and TRBJ2-3): EAGVTQSPTHLIKTRGQQATLRCSPISGHTSVYWYQQALGLGLQFLLWYDEGEERNRGNFPPRFSGRQFPNYSSELNVNALELEDSALYLCASLERLEAGVLADTQYFGPGTRLTVL.